This T cell receptor beta chain comes out of a study of T cells expressing NK-cell markers. Study-level findings and limits: NKG2C+ dominant clonotype frequencies in over 5 donors were roughly 1.0-7.0% of CD8+ T cells.

Concerning this clonotype: Its antigen is undetermined.

The CDR3 extends over 13 amino acids. Germline assignment: CDR1 SGHAT and CDR2 FQDESV (reference sequence). Using the 5' RACE reads, TCRdb records one entry per CDR3 protein without DNA. The repertoire table contains over 350,000 distinct CDR3 sequences. The sample taken for sequencing was blood T cells: a sorted CD56 or NKG2C T cell subset, CD4+ or CD8+ T cells, or bulk PBMC T cells (not recorded which). The V gene is TRBV11-1, the J gene TRBJ2-1; with no DNA, the TCRdb D assignment of TRBD2 cannot be verified. The clonotype originates from a woman between 45 and 65 years old in good health. CDR3 protein: CASSPSREGEQFF.